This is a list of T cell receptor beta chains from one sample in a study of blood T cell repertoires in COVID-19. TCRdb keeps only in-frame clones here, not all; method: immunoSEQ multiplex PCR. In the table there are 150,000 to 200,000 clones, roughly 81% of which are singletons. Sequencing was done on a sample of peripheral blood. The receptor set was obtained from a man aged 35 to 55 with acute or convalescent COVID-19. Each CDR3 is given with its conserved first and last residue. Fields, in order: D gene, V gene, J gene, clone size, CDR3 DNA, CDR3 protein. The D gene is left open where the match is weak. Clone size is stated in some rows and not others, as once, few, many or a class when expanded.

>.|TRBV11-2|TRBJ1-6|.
TGTGCCAGCAGCCTACAGGGTAATTCACCCCTCCACTTT
CASSLQGNSPLHF
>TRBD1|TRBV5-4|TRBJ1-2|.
TGTGCCAGCAGCTTGCCTCTGACAGGGGTTAACTATGGCTACACCTTC
CASSLPLTGVNYGYTF
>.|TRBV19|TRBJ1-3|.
TGTGCCAGTAGCTCGGGGGAAGTTTACGGAAACACCATATATTTT
CASSSGEVYGNTIYF
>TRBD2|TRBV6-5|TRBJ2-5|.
TGTGCCAGCAGTTACAGCGGGGGCGGAGGAGAGACCCAGTACTTC
CASSYSGGGGETQYF
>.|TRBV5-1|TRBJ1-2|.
TGCGCCAGCAGCTTGGGAGGGAACGACTATGGCTACACCTTC
CASSLGGNDYGYTF
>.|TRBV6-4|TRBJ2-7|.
TGTGCCAGCAGTGACTCTGCCCCGGGACTTAGCTTCGACGAGCAGTACTTC
CASSDSAPGLSFDEQYF
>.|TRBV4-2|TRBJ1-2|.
TGTGCCAGCAGCCACCCTGGGGGGGGCCGCTATGGCTACACCTTC
CASSHPGGGRYGYTF
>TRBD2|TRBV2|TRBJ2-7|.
TGTGCCAGCAGTGGATTTAGCGGGGGTGGGGAGCAGTACTTC
CASSGFSGGGEQYF
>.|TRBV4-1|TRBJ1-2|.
TGCGCCAGCAGCCAAGCAACAGGAAACTATGGCTACACCTTC
CASSQATGNYGYTF
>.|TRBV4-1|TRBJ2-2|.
TGCGCCAGCAGCCATGCCGGGACTGGCGGGTCGGGGGAGCTGTTTTTT
CASSHAGTGGSGELFF
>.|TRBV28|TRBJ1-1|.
TGTGCCAGCAGTTTAGGCGGCAACACTGAAGCTTTCTTT
CASSLGGNTEAFF
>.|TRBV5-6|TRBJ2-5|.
TGTGCCAGCAGCTGGGGCCCTCGCAGGGTTTACGAGACCCAGTACTTC
CASSWGPRRVYETQYF
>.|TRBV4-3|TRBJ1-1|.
TGCGCCAGCAGCCTACTTAGGGGTGGCACTGAAGCTTTCTTT
CASSLLRGGTEAFF
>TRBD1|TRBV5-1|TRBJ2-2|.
TGCGCCAGCAGCCCTACCGGGACAGCGAACACCGGGGAGCTGTTTTTT
CASSPTGTANTGELFF
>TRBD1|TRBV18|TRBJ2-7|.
TGTGCCAGCTCACCGGGGGACAGTTACGAGCAGTACTTC
CASSPGDSYEQYF
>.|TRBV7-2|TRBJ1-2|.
TGTGCCAGCAGCTTAATGGGCAGGGGCGGCTACACCTTC
CASSLMGRGGYTF
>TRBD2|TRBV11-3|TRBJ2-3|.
TGTGCCAGCAGCTTCGGGAGGGAACAAGATACGCAGTATTTT
CASSFGREQDTQYF
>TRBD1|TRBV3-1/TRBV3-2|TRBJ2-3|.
TGTGCCAGCAGCCAAACAGGGGGCCTGGAAGATACGCAGTATTTT
CASSQTGGLEDTQYF
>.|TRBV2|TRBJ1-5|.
TGTGCCAGCAGCGAGTTGAATAGCAATCAGCCCCAGCATTTT
CASSELNSNQPQHF
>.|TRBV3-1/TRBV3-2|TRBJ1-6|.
TGTGCCAGCAGTTTCGTGGGGGCGGATAATTCACCCCTCCACTTT
CASSFVGADNSPLHF
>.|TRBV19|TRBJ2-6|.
TGTGCCAGTAGTATAGGAGGCAGCTCTGGGGCCAACGTCCTGACTTTC
CASSIGGSSGANVLTF
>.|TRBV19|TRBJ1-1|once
TGTGCCAGTAGTACCCAGGGAATGAACACTGAAGCTTTCTTT
CASSTQGMNTEAFF
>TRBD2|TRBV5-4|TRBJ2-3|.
TGTGCCAGCAGCACGGGACTAGCGGGAAATCAGGATACGCAGTATTTT
CASSTGLAGNQDTQYF
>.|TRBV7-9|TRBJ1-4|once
TGTGCCAGCAGCTTCGAAAATCAGGGGTATGAAAAACTGTTTTTT
CASSFENQGYEKLFF
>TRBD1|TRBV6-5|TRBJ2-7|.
TGTGCCAGCAGTTCTACAGGGGCCTCCTACGAGCAGTACTTC
CASSSTGASYEQYF
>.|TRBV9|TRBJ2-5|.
TGTGCCAGCAGCGTAGCTGGGGTTCAGGGGTTTAGCCAAGAGACCCAGTACTTC
CASSVAGVQGFSQETQYF
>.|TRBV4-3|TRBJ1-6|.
TGCGCCAGCAGCCAAGATCGTGAGAGTTCACCCCTCCACTTT
CASSQDRESSPLHF
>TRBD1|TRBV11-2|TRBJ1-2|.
TGTGCCAGCAGCTGGGACAGGGAAAGTGGCTACACCTTC
CASSWDRESGYTF
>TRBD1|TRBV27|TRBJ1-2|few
TGTGCCAGCAGTTATCGGGACAGGGCCTATGGCTACACCTTC
CASSYRDRAYGYTF
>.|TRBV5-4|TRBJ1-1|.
TGTGCCAGCAGCTCACCCCCCGGGAGGGACACTGAAGCTTTCTTT
CASSSPPGRDTEAFF
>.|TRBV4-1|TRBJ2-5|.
TGCGCCAGCAGCGAAGGGGAGTGGGGAAGCGCGACCCAGTACTTC
CASSEGEWGSATQYF
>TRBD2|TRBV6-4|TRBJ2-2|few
TGTGCCAGCAGTGACTCCTTAGGTAGCGGGGCGACGGAGCTGTTTTTT
CASSDSLGSGATELFF
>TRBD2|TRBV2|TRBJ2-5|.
TGTGCCAGCAGTTTGGGACTAGAGGGGGCCCAGTACTTC
CASSLGLEGAQYF
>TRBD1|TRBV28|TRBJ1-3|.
TGTGCCAGCAGGCCCGGGACAGCCTCTGGAAACACCATATATTTT
CASRPGTASGNTIYF
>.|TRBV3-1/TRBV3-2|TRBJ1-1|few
TGTGCCAGCAGCCCAGTGAGACAGGCCATGAACACTGAAGCTTTCTTT
CASSPVRQAMNTEAFF
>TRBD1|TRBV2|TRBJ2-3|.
TGTGCCAGCAGTGGCCCCGGGACAGAGCAGTATTTT
CASSGPGTEQYF
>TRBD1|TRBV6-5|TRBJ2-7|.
TGTGCCAGCAGTCGACCGGGACAGGGGTTCTACGAGCAGTACTTC
CASSRPGQGFYEQYF
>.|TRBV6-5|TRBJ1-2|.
TGTGCCAGCAGTTACTCTCTCCGCCCAGACTATGGCTACACCTTC
CASSYSLRPDYGYTF
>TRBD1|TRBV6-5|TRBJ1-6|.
TGTGCCAGCAGGACAGGGGGAGGATCACCCCTCCACTTT
CASRTGGGSPLHF
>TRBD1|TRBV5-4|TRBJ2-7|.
TGTGCCAGCAGCTACAGACAGGGGGCGGACGAGCAGTACTTC
CASSYRQGADEQYF
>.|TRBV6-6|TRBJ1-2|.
TGTGCCAGCAGTTTTAACGGGAACTATGGCTACACCTTC
CASSFNGNYGYTF
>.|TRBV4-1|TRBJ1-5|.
TGCGCCAGCAGCCAAGATCCATTGGGGACACCGGGTCAGCCCCAGCATTTT
CASSQDPLGTPGQPQHF